This TCR beta chain was sequenced for a study of metastatic and nonmetastatic thyroid tumors. Trimming took off 6 bases at V and 2 bases at J, with 8 bases between the two ends. This CDR3 region has 12 residues. This clone was seen a few times. TCRdb reprocessed the PCR reads via MiXCR. The sample contains roughly 3,900 clones, around a third of which appear only once. Each patient came to thyroid surgery without any prior treatment (of any kind). Sample: tumor tissue. This TCR was recovered from a female donor with papillary thyroid cancer or a benign thyroid nodule (not recorded which). Some clones in this sample may be carry-over from other donors' samples. This rearrangement joins TRBV12-3 or TRBV12-4 to TRBJ2-7; no definite D call. In nucleotides, the CDR3 is TGTGCCAGCAGCCCCAATCCCTACGAGCAGTACTTC. Translated, it gives CASSPNPYEQYF.